This T cell receptor (beta chain) appears in the sequencing data of a study of blood T cells in healthy people across ages. The sample holds a few counts of this clonotype. The second PCR ran 7 to 11 cycles with a sample-barcoded 5' primer and J-beta primers. TCRdb reprocessed the 5' RACE reads with MiXCR, giving one entry per CDR3 protein. Of fewer than 950,000 distinct CDR3 sequences listed, about 36% are singletons. This TCR came from a man between 18 and 29 years old in good health. Material: blood.

DNA for the CDR3: TGTGCCAGCAGCCCCTACCTAGGAGGGGAATCAGATACGCAGTATTTT. Amino acids: CASSPYLGGESDTQYF. This rearrangement joins TRBV3-1 to TRBJ2-3; D is possibly TRBD2 (6 bases). The germline V gene encodes CDR1 LGHDT and CDR2 YNNKEL (reference sequence). Trimming removed 4 bases at V and 4 bases at J, with 18 bases between. The length of the CDR3 is 16 residues.